Here is one T cell receptor (beta chain) with its context. This sample was included in a study of cytomegalovirus exposure and HLA in healthy donors. Primers included in the PCR were 60 Vbeta and 13 Jbeta primers. The assay was immunoSEQ multiplex PCR, and TCRdb's table has in-frame clones only and misses some. The sample lists some 99,000 clones, 75% to 80% seen once, with roughly 7.1% in the top ten. This CDR3 is 15 amino acids long. The J segment lost 5 bases and the V segment lost 7 bases, leaving 11 bases of the junction unmatched. In germline, CDR1 is SEHNR, CDR2 FQNEAQ (reference sequence). Sequencing was done on a sample of PBMCs. The J gene is TRBJ2-1, the V gene TRBV7-9; 7 nucleotides agree with TRBD1. This TCR was recovered from a female donor in good health and CMV-seronegative. Here the CDR3 reads CASTRWGQIDNEQFF. CDR3 DNA sequence: TGTGCCAGCACCCGTTGGGGACAGATCGACAATGAGCAGTTCTTC. The full variable domain, with the rest looked up from reference TRBV7-9 and TRBJ2-1, is DTGVSQNPRHKITKRGQNVTFRCDPISEHNRLYWYRQTLGQGPEFLTYFQNEAQLEKSRLLSDRFSAERPKGSFSTLEIQRTEQGDSAMYLCASTRWGQIDNEQFFGPGTRLTVL.